The entry that follows covers one T cell receptor beta chain sequence. The sample is drawn from a study of blood T cell repertoires in COVID-19. Study summary: Acute and convalescent COVID-19 samples came from the United States, Italy and Spain. PBMCs, B-cell-depleted T cells, or T cells were the source of the cDNA or gDNA that made up the material.

Patients from Seattle were sampled longitudinally, starting during active infection. In the original processing: Nucleated cell counts were estimated from reference gene primer amplification. TCRdb's table, derived via immunoSEQ multiplex PCR, lists solely in-frame clones and lacks some. V and J calls and clone size are those listed in that table; D and trimming were worked out from the DNA. This table holds over 200,000 clones, more than 85% found once. Trimming cost V 3 bases and J 5 bases; bases outside gene matches: 8. The CDR3 sequence is 15 residues long. CDR1 LGHNA and CDR2 YNFKEQ come from the germline V gene.

Input material: peripheral blood. This clonotype was obtained from a person aged 18 to 30 with COVID-19, enrolled during active disease. The chain carries TRBV4-2 and TRBJ2-5; 8 bases map to TRBD1. Here the CDR3 DNA reads TGTGCCAGCAGCCAGAACAGGGGGGTAGGGGAGACCCAGTACTTC. It is translated as CASSQNRGVGETQYF.